Listed below are T cell receptor beta chains from one sample, sequenced in a study of blood T cell repertoires in COVID-19. The protocol was immunoSEQ multiplex PCR, while the TCRdb copy is restricted to in-frame clones and leaves out a portion. The sample lists under 200,000 clones, 84% occurring once. Sequenced sample: peripheral blood. All receptors derive from a man aged 18 to 30 with active or convalescent COVID-19. Both conserved end residues are part of each CDR3. The D gene is left open where the match is weak. A clone size is listed for some rows: how often the clone was seen (once, few, many), or a class if it is expanded.

>few|TRBJ1-4|NA|TRBV11-2
CASSPSRGWEKLFF
TGTGCCAGCAGCCCCAGCAGGGGATGGGAAAAACTGTTTTTT
>NA|TRBJ1-1|NA|TRBV6-5
CASGRGVDTEAFF
TGTGCCAGCGGTCGCGGGGTGGACACTGAAGCTTTCTTT
>NA|TRBJ1-2|NA|TRBV12-3/TRBV12-4
CASSDSSYGYTF
TGTGCCAGCAGTGACAGCAGCTATGGCTACACCTTC
>NA|TRBJ2-7|NA|TRBV18
CASSRIAGDYEQYF
TGTGCCAGCTCACGGATCGCAGGGGACTACGAGCAGTACTTC
>NA|TRBJ2-5|NA|TRBV9
CASSVVSCLGTPEKGTQYF
TGTGCCAGCAGCGTAGTTTCCTGCCTCGGGACACCGGAGAAGGGGACCCAGTACTTC
>NA|TRBJ2-7|TRBD1|TRBV9
CASSVAPTGAFYEQYF
TGTGCCAGCAGCGTAGCCCCGACAGGGGCCTTCTACGAGCAGTACTTC
>NA|TRBJ1-5|NA|TRBV7-2
CASSPGGGYSNQPQHF
TGTGCCAGCAGCCCGGGAGGGGGTTATAGCAATCAGCCCCAGCATTTT
>NA|TRBJ2-7|TRBD2|TRBV5-1
CASGERELQEQYF
TGCGCCAGCGGGGAGCGGGAGCTCCAGGAGCAGTACTTC
>NA|TRBJ1-2|NA|TRBV27
CASSLRGLSNYGYTF
TGTGCCAGCAGTTTAAGGGGTCTATCGAACTATGGCTACACCTTC
>NA|TRBJ2-1|TRBD1|TRBV5-5
CASSLQRTGYNEQFF
TGTGCCAGCAGCTTGCAAAGGACAGGTTACAATGAGCAGTTCTTC
>NA|TRBJ1-2|TRBD1|TRBV24-1
CATSGHNPDREDYGYTF
TGTGCCACCAGTGGACATAACCCCGACAGGGAAGATTATGGCTACACCTTC
>NA|TRBJ2-4|TRBD1|TRBV7-3
CASSPSSGTGNIQYF
TGTGCCAGCAGCCCTTCTTCCGGGACAGGAAACATTCAGTACTTC
>once|TRBJ1-1|NA|TRBV7-9
CASSLGWGVGTEAFF
TGTGCCAGCAGCTTAGGGTGGGGAGTGGGGACTGAAGCTTTCTTT
>NA|TRBJ2-2|TRBD1|TRBV3-1/TRBV3-2
CASSHRQGTTGELFF
TGTGCCAGCAGCCACAGACAGGGTACAACCGGGGAGCTGTTTTTT
>NA|TRBJ2-3|NA|TRBV5-4
CASGSLGRGTDTQYF
TGTGCCAGCGGAAGCTTGGGGAGAGGGACAGATACGCAGTATTTT
>NA|TRBJ1-4|TRBD1|TRBV6-5
CASTQGARDREKLFF
TGTGCCAGCACTCAAGGGGCCCGGGACAGAGAAAAACTGTTTTTT
>NA|TRBJ2-2|NA|TRBV2
CASSSSGRATGELFF
TGTGCCAGCAGTTCGTCAGGCAGAGCCACCGGGGAGCTGTTTTTT
>NA|TRBJ2-7|TRBD2|TRBV5-5
CASSFRPETSGRATLYEQYF
TGTGCCAGCAGCTTTCGCCCTGAGACTAGCGGGAGGGCAACGTTATACGAGCAGTACTTC
>NA|TRBJ1-3|TRBD1|TRBV11-2
CASSLDGTGRSGNTIYF
TGTGCCAGCAGCTTAGATGGGACAGGGAGATCCGGAAACACCATATATTTT
>NA|TRBJ2-7|NA|TRBV7-2
CASSLESSRSYEQYF
TGTGCCAGCAGCTTAGAGAGTAGTAGATCCTACGAGCAGTACTTC
>NA|TRBJ2-1|TRBD1|TRBV5-1
CASSSRDRGSYNEQFF
TGCGCCAGCAGCTCGCGGGACAGGGGCTCCTACAATGAGCAGTTCTTC
>few|TRBJ1-3|TRBD1|TRBV5-1
CASSLEGQRGNTIYF
TGCGCCAGCAGCTTGGAGGGACAGAGGGGAAACACCATATATTTT
>NA|TRBJ2-2|TRBD1|TRBV14
CASSHGQGADIRELFF
TGTGCCAGCAGCCATGGACAGGGCGCGGATATACGGGAGCTGTTTTTT
>NA|TRBJ1-2|NA|TRBV4-3
CASSQDRTAYGYTF
TGCGCCAGCAGCCAAGATAGGACAGCCTATGGCTACACCTTC
>NA|TRBJ2-7|NA|TRBV9
CASSRSQSSYEQYF
TGTGCCAGCAGCCGGAGTCAGAGTAGTTACGAGCAGTACTTC
>NA|TRBJ2-2|NA|TRBV7-5
CVRNRAGELFF
TGTGTCAGAAACAGGGCCGGGGAGCTGTTTTTT
>once|TRBJ2-7|NA|TRBV10-3
CAISESPQGRPGEQYF
TGTGCCATCAGTGAGTCCCCCCAGGGTCGGCCGGGCGAGCAGTACTTC
>NA|TRBJ2-5|NA|TRBV9
CASSRGVIVEETQYF
TGTGCCAGCAGCCGAGGCGTGATTGTCGAAGAGACCCAGTACTTC
>NA|TRBJ2-5|TRBD1|TRBV2
CASGRDRGQETQYF
TGTGCCAGCGGCCGGGACAGGGGCCAAGAGACCCAGTACTTC
>NA|TRBJ1-2|TRBD1|TRBV11-2
CASSRKIGGHGYTF
TGTGCCAGCAGCCGAAAGATAGGGGGCCATGGCTACACCTTC
>NA|TRBJ2-3|TRBD2|TRBV18
CASSPPDRTSADTQYF
TGTGCCAGCTCACCACCTGACAGGACTAGCGCCGATACGCAGTATTTT